The 2 T cell receptor beta chains reported below all come from one sample, sequenced in a study of T cells in localized non-small cell lung cancer. Clones were sequenced by immunoSEQ multiplex PCR, and TCRdb holds only the in-frame ones, with some missing. The sample contains some 53,000 clones, more than 80% of which appear only once. This specimen was peripheral blood, taken before any cancer treatment. These receptors originate from a male donor aged 60 or over with stage III squamous cell lung carcinoma.

The chain joins TRBV7-8 to TRBJ1-2; possible D gene TRBD1, 5 bases. V lost 5 bases to trimming and J lost 7 bases, with 20 bases between them. This CDR3 is built from 15 residues. The germline CDR1 and CDR2 sequences are SGHVS and FQNEAQ. CDR3 coding DNA: TGTGCCAGCAGCCCCGGGATGGAGGGGATGGCTGGCTACACCTTC. Translating it yields CASSPGMEGMAGYTF.

The chain carries TRBV5-1 and TRBJ2-5; 7 nucleotides align to TRBD1. J lost 5 bases, V lost 0 bases, and 7 bases had no gene match. This CDR3 is 15 amino acids long. Germline V CDR1 and CDR2: SGHRS, YFSETQ. The chain's CDR3 is CASSLAGTAGETQYF. In DNA, the CDR3 is TGCGCCAGCAGCTTGGCCGGGACAGCCGGGGAGACCCAGTACTTC.